The text below deals with one T cell receptor beta chain. This record comes from a study of OX40 agonist ivuxolimab in advanced cancers. Looking at the study overall: Age averaged around 60 years (range about 23 to 80), and around 87% were male.

Profiling relied on immunoSEQ multiplex PCR, and the TCRdb table lists in-frame clones only, not all of them. The sample records approximately 65,000 clones, about 88% being singletons. The CDR3 has 14 amino acids. V lost 3 bases to trimming and J lost 0 bases; unmatched junction nucleotides: 2. Germline CDR1 SGHDT, CDR2 YYEEEE. The sequences come from CD4+ or CD8+ T cells sorted from blood, collected in a trial of the OX40 agonist ivuxolimab. This receptor was identified in an adult with an advanced solid tumor such as melanoma, head and neck, liver or kidney cancer. V gene TRBV5-6 combines with J gene TRBJ2-7, with 8 bases fitting TRBD2. The CDR3 coding sequence is TGTGCCAGCAGCTCGAGCGGGGGCTCCTACGAGCAGTACTTC. It yields the protein CASSSSGGSYEQYF.